What follows is one TCR beta chain and its context. Some clones are missing from TCRdb's copy, which holds only in-frame ones; the method was immunoSEQ multiplex PCR. The repertoire consists of hundreds of thousands of clones, with more than 70% occurring once and the leading ten covering 0.0094%. This CDR3 is built from 14 residues. Germline V CDR1 and CDR2: SGHVS, FQNEAQ. Trimming stripped 5 bases from V and 6 bases from J, with 16 bases between. The data stem from a study of shared T cell receptors in the human thymus. A further study also used this sample, focusing on human thymus T cells. From that paper: Serving as donors were healthy Finnish infants, each of whom was having open corrective surgery for congenital heart defects. Resections removed during corrective heart surgery provided the thymus tissue used. Blood and thymic repertoires both appeared biased in V and J gene usage. Related research described thymic repertoires that were highly overlapping among unrelated individuals.

The material sequenced was thymocytes. The TCR was taken from a boy under two years old with a congenital heart defect. The chain employs TRBV7-8 and TRBJ1-1, with a tentative D call TRBD1 (5 bases). In nucleotides, the CDR3 is TGTGCCAGCAGCCGTTATCAGGGCCACGCTGAAGCTTTCTTT. Amino acid sequence: CASSRYQGHAEAFF.